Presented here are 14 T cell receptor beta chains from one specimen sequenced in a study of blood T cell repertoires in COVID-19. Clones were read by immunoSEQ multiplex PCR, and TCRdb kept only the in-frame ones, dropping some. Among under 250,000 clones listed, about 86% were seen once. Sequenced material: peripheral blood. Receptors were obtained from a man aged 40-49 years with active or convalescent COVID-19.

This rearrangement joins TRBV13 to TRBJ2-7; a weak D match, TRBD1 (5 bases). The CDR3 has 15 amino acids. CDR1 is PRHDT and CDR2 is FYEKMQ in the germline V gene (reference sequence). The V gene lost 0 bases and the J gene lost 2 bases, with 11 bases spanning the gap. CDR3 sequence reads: CASSLGQGFTYEQYF. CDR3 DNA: TGTGCCAGCAGCTTAGGCCAGGGTTTTACCTACGAGCAGTACTTC.

CDR3 bases: TGTGCCAGCAGCACCCGGGACAGGGAGATCTATGGCTACACCTTC. Translated, it gives CASSTRDREIYGYTF. The chain employs TRBV5-6 and TRBJ1-2, with TRBD1 matching 9 bases. The CDR3 is 15 residues long. Germline loops: CDR1 SGHDT, CDR2 YYEEEE. With V trimmed by 4 bases and J by 4 bases, 8 bases remained unmatched.

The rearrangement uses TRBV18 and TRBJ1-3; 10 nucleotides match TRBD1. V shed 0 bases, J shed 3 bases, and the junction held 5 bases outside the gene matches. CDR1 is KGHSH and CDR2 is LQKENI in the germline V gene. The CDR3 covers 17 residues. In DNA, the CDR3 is TGTGCCAGCTCACCACCGGTGGGACAGGGGTTTGGAAACACCATATATTTT. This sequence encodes CASSPPVGQGFGNTIYF.

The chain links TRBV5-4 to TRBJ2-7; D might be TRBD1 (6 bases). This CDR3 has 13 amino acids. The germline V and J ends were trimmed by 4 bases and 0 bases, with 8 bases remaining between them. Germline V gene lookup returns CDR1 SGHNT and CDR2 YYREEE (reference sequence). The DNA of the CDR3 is TGTGCCAGCAGCAGGGACAACTCCTACGAGCAGTACTTC. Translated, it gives CASSRDNSYEQYF.

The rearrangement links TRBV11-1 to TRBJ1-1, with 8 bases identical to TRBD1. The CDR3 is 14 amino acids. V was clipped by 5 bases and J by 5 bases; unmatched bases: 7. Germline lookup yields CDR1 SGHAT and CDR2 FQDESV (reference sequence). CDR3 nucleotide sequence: TGTGCCAGCAGCCCAAGGACAGGGAGGACTGAAGCTTTCTTT. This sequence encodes CASSPRTGRTEAFF.

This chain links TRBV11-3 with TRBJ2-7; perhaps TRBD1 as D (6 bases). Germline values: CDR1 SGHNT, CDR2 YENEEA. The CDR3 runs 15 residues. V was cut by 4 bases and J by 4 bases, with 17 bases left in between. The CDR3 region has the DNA TGTGCCAGCAGCTCCATAGAAAAGGGGGTGTACGAGCAGTACTTC. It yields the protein CASSSIEKGVYEQYF.

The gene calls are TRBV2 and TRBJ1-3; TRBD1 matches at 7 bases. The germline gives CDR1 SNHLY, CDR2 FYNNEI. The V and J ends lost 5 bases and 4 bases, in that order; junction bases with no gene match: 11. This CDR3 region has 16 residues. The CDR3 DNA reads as TGTGCCAGCAGTCCCCAGGGACAGTTAGGAGGAAACACCATATATTTT. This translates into CASSPQGQLGGNTIYF. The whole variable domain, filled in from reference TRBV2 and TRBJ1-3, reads EPEVTQTPSHQVTQMGQEVILRCVPISNHLYFYWYRQILGQKVEFLVSFYNNEISEKSEIFDDQFSVERPDGSNFTLKIRSTKLEDSAMYFCASSPQGQLGGNTIYFGEGSWLTVV.

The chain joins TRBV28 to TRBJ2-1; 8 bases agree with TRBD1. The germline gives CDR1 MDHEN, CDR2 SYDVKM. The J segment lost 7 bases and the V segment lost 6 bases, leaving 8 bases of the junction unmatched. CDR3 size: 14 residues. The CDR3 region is CASSPGDRSNEQFF. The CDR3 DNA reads TGTGCCAGCAGCCCAGGGGACAGGTCAAATGAGCAGTTCTTC. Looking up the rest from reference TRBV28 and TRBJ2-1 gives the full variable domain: DVKVTQSSRYLVKRTGEKVFLECVQDMDHENMFWYRQDPGLGLRLIYFSYDVKMKEKGDIPEGYSVSREKKERFSLILESASTNQTSMYLCASSPGDRSNEQFFGPGTRLTVL.

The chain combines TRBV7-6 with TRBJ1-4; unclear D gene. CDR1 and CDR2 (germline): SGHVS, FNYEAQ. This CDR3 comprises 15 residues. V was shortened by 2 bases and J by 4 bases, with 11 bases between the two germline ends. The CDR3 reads CASSLTARYNEKLFF. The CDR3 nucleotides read TGTGCCAGCAGCTTAACCGCGAGGTATAATGAAAAACTGTTTTTT.

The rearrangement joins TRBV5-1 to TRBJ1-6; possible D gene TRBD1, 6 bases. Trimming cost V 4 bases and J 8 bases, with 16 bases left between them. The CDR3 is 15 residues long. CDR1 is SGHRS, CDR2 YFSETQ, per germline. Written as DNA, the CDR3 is TGCGCCAGCAGCCTGGGGTGGACAGACCATTCACCCCTCCACTTT. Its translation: CASSLGWTDHSPLHF.

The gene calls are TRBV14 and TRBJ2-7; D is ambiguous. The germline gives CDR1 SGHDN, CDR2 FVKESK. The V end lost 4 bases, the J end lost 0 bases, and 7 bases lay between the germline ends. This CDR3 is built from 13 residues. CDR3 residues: CASSRHISYEQYF. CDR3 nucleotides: TGTGCCAGCAGCCGTCACATCTCCTACGAGCAGTACTTC.

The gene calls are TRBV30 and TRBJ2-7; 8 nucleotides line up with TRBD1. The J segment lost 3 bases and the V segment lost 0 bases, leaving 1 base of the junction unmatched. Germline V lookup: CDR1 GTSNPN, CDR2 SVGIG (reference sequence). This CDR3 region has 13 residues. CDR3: CAWSVGQDYEQYF. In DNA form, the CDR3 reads TGTGCCTGGAGTGTGGGACAGGACTACGAGCAGTACTTC.

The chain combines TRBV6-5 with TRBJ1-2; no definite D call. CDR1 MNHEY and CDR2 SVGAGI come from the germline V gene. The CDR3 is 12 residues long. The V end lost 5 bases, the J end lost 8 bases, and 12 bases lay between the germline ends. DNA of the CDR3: TGTGCCAGCAGTCCCCCCGCGGGCGGCTACACCTTC. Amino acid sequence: CASSPPAGGYTF.

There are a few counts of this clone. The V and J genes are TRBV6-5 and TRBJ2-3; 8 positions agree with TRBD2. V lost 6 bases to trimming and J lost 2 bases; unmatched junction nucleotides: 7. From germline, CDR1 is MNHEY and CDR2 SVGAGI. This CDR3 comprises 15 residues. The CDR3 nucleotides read TGTGCCAGCAGCCGTACTAGCGGTCACACAGATACGCAGTATTTT. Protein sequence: CASSRTSGHTDTQYF.